This T cell receptor beta chain was found in a study of shared clonotypes between healthy human individuals. Study-wide context: A couple of women and a few men aged 18 to 49 served as donors.

Study-level findings and limits: Some naive CD4 clonotypes, roughly 4.5%, turned up in common across several donors.

This CDR3 is built from 17 residues. Germline loops: CDR1 MDHEN, CDR2 SYDVKM. V dropped 4 bases and J dropped 7; count of bases not matched to a gene: 8. Naive CD8 isolation took CD45RO-negative cells positively selected for CCR7 and excluded terminally differentiated effector memory CD45RA+ cells. Genomic DNA belonging to each subset was distributed in equal measure over several immunoSEQ plates. Assay used: immunoSEQ multiplex PCR; TCRdb lists only in-frame clones, some missing. The table shows approximately 840,000 clones, with 90% to 98% occurring only once. This clone was seen a single time. The antigen is not known.

The chain uses TRBV28 and TRBJ2-4, with TRBD2 identical over 15 bases. The source of this sequence is a young man in good health. The sequenced material came from naive CD8+ T cells sorted from blood. CDR3 sequence: CASSSRTSGRAQNIQYF. The CDR3 DNA follows: TGTGCCAGCAGTTCCAGGACTAGCGGGAGGGCCCAGAACATTCAGTACTTC.